These 29 T cell receptor beta chains came from one sample sequenced in a study of OX40 agonist ivuxolimab in advanced cancers. Produced via immunoSEQ multiplex PCR; TCRdb's table is partial and in-frame only. Found here are 65,000 to 80,000 clones, less than 90% of them singletons; the top ten hold approximately 2%. The sequences come from CD4+ or CD8+ T cells sorted from blood, collected in a trial of the OX40 agonist ivuxolimab. The receptor set was obtained from an adult with an advanced solid tumor such as melanoma, head and neck, liver or kidney cancer.

The J gene is TRBJ2-7, the V gene TRBV18, with 7 bases identical to TRBD1. Germline values: CDR1 KGHSH, CDR2 LQKENI. The V and J ends lost 3 bases and 4 bases, in that order; junction bases with no gene match: 6. The CDR3 has 14 amino acids. CDR3 region: CASSPRQGAYEQYF. In DNA, the CDR3 is TGTGCCAGCTCACCCCGACAGGGAGCATACGAGCAGTACTTC.

The chain has TRBV6-5 and TRBJ2-7; 9 bases are a match to TRBD2. The germline gives CDR1 MNHEY, CDR2 SVGAGI. The CDR3 loop spans 14 amino acids. V lost 6 bases, J lost 3 bases, and 6 bases stayed unmatched. CDR3 region: CASRIAGADYEQYF. Here the CDR3 DNA reads TGTGCCAGCAGGATAGCGGGAGCGGACTACGAGCAGTACTTC.

V gene TRBV29-1 combines with J gene TRBJ1-1, with D tentatively TRBD1 (5 bases). The length of the CDR3 is 13 residues. V was cut by 5 bases and J by 0 bases, with 10 bases left in between. CDR1 is SQVTM, CDR2 ANQGSEA, per germline. As DNA, the CDR3 is TGCAGCGTTACAGGCAGGTTGAACACTGAAGCTTTCTTT. Its translation is CSVTGRLNTEAFF.

The chain recombines TRBV19 with TRBJ1-1; 9 bases match TRBD1. Germline V gene sequence: CDR1 LNHDA, CDR2 SQIVND (reference sequence). Trimming cost V 2 bases and J 6 bases; bases outside gene matches: 4. This CDR3 has 14 residues. CDR3 protein: CASSIPTGGAEAFF. The CDR3 region has the DNA TGTGCCAGTAGTATACCGACAGGGGGGGCTGAAGCTTTCTTT.

This chain joins TRBV28 and TRBJ1-1; D is unclear. Trimming took off 3 bases at V and 0 bases at J, with 8 bases between the two ends. CDR1 and CDR2 (germline): MDHEN, SYDVKM. The CDR3 extends over 14 amino acids. CDR3 loop: CASSFNSLNTEAFF. The CDR3, as DNA: TGTGCCAGCAGTTTTAACAGTTTGAACACTGAAGCTTTCTTT. The whole variable domain, remainder taken from reference TRBV28 and TRBJ1-1, is DVKVTQSSRYLVKRTGEKVFLECVQDMDHENMFWYRQDPGLGLRLIYFSYDVKMKEKGDIPEGYSVSREKKERFSLILESASTNQTSMYLCASSFNSLNTEAFFGQGTRLTVV.

The genes are TRBV4-3 and TRBJ1-3; the match to TRBD1 covers 7 bases. V lost 0 bases, J lost 4 bases, and 6 bases stayed unmatched. Germline V gene data show CDR1 as LGHNA and CDR2 as YSLEER. This CDR3 region has 16 residues. In DNA form, the CDR3 reads TGCGCCAGCAGCCAAGACCTCGGGACAGAAGGAAACACCATATATTTT. This sequence encodes CASSQDLGTEGNTIYF.

This clone was observed a single time. V and J are TRBV10-3 and TRBJ2-6, with D possibly matching TRBD1 (5 bases). Trimming cost V 0 bases and J 0 bases, with 18 bases left between them. Germline lookup yields CDR1 ENHRY and CDR2 SYGVKD. The CDR3 length is 20 residues. The CDR3, as DNA: TGTGCCATCAGTGAGTCGAAGGCAGGGTTGGTTTTCTCTGGGGCCAACGTCCTGACTTTC. Its translation is CAISESKAGLVFSGANVLTF.

V and J are TRBV7-2 and TRBJ1-1; 7 bases line up with TRBD1. The V and J ends lost 5 bases and 1 base, in that order; junction bases with no gene match: 7. The CDR3 has 15 residues. Germline V gene sequence: CDR1 SGHTA, CDR2 FQGNSA. The DNA of the CDR3 is TGTGCCAGCAGCCCTCAGACAGGGCGGAACACTGAAGCTTTCTTT. Its translation is CASSPQTGRNTEAFF.

The gene calls are TRBV18 and TRBJ2-1; possible D gene TRBD1, 5 bases. CDR1 and CDR2 from the germline V gene are KGHSH and LQKENI. The CDR3 spans 15 residues. Trimming stripped 0 bases from V and 2 bases from J, with 8 bases between. CDR3 region: CASSPPPTAYNEQFF. The CDR3 region has the DNA TGTGCCAGCTCACCACCGCCGACAGCCTACAATGAGCAGTTCTTC.

This clone was detected only once. The chain recombines TRBV28 with TRBJ2-3; D is unresolved. In germline, CDR1 is MDHEN, CDR2 SYDVKM. The V end lost 3 bases, the J end lost 0 bases, and 4 bases lay between the germline ends. CDR3 size: 13 residues. CDR3 in DNA: TGTGCCAGCAGTTTTGGGAGCACAGATACGCAGTATTTT. As protein: CASSFGSTDTQYF. The full variable domain, in which reference TRBV28 and TRBJ2-3 provide the parts outside the CDR3, is DVKVTQSSRYLVKRTGEKVFLECVQDMDHENMFWYRQDPGLGLRLIYFSYDVKMKEKGDIPEGYSVSREKKERFSLILESASTNQTSMYLCASSFGSTDTQYFGPGTRLTVL.

The chain recombines TRBV6-1 with TRBJ1-2; D gene uncertain. CDR3 length: 14 residues. Germline V gene lookup returns CDR1 MNHNS and CDR2 SASEGT. V lost 7 bases to trimming and J lost 4 bases, with 16 bases between them. CDR3 protein: CASNLGWSPYGYTF. CDR3 DNA: TGTGCCAGCAACCTTGGGTGGAGTCCCTATGGCTACACCTTC.

This chain uses TRBV6-5 with TRBJ1-6, with D perhaps TRBD1 (5 bases). CDR1 MNHEY and CDR2 SVGAGI come from the germline V gene. V lost 10 bases, J lost 9 bases, and 19 bases lay in between. This CDR3 has 14 residues. CDR3 DNA sequence: TGTGCCATAGGAGACGGGACTAGTTCTTCACCCCTCCACTTT. As protein: CAIGDGTSSSPLHF.

In nucleotides, the CDR3 is TGTGCCAGCAGCTTAGGGCAGATCCAAGAGACCCAGTACTTC. This codes for CASSLGQIQETQYF. The rearrangement joins TRBV7-3 to TRBJ2-5; no clear D gene. Between the trimmed V and J ends, which lost 2 bases and 1 base, there was a span of 8 bases. This CDR3 region has 14 residues. The germline V gene encodes CDR1 SGHTA and CDR2 FQGTGA.

The chain carries TRBV7-2 and TRBJ2-7; D call uncertain. The CDR3 has 11 amino acids. V dropped 4 bases and J dropped 4 bases, with 5 bases sitting between them. Germline V CDR1 and CDR2: SGHTA, FQGNSA. CDR3 bases: TGTGCCAGCAGCTCTCAGTACGAGCAGTACTTC. Amino acids: CASSSQYEQYF.

This clone has a single count. The V and J genes are TRBV14 and TRBJ2-2; D is undetermined. Germline V CDR1 and CDR2: SGHDN, FVKESK. V lost 1 base to trimming and J lost 9 bases, with 9 bases between them. The CDR3 is made up of 13 amino acids. The DNA of the CDR3 is TGTGCCAGCAGCCAAGGCCTCGTGCGGGAGCTGTTTTTT. It is translated as CASSQGLVRELFF.

This chain uses TRBV27 with TRBJ1-5; 7 positions agree with TRBD1. V trimming: 5 bases; J trimming: 3 bases; junction bases outside the gene matches: 13. The CDR3 covers 17 residues. The germline V gene has CDR1 MNHEY and CDR2 SMNVEV (reference sequence). The CDR3 is CASSRLTGPLDNQPQHF. The CDR3 coding sequence is TGTGCCAGCAGTCGTTTGACAGGGCCCCTTGACAATCAGCCCCAGCATTTT.

This chain joins TRBV2 and TRBJ2-5; 12 bases are a match to TRBD2. V dropped 9 bases and J dropped 2; count of bases not matched to a gene: 7. The germline V gene encodes CDR1 SNHLY and CDR2 FYNNEI. The CDR3 length is 15 residues. CDR3 residues: CASTLAGGRQETQYF. The CDR3, as DNA: TGTGCCAGTACTCTAGCGGGGGGGCGGCAAGAGACCCAGTACTTC.

The chain employs TRBV19 and TRBJ1-4, with D hard to call. Germline values: CDR1 LNHDA, CDR2 SQIVND (reference sequence). Trimming removed 3 bases from V and 5 bases from J, with 19 bases in between. CDR3 size: 17 residues. Written as DNA, the CDR3 is TGTGCCAGTAGTATCCTCATATCCGTGGCGGGAAATGAAAAACTGTTTTTT. Translated: CASSILISVAGNEKLFF.

This rearrangement joins TRBV4-3 to TRBJ1-1, with TRBD1 identical over 7 bases. The junction had 11 bases not matched to a gene; V was cut back by 5 bases and J by 5 bases. The CDR3 consists of 15 residues. Per the germline V gene, CDR1 is LGHNA and CDR2 is YSLEER. DNA of the CDR3: TGCGCCAGCAGCTACGGAGGGGGCCTCAGGACTGAAGCTTTCTTT. Translating gives CASSYGGGLRTEAFF.

V usage is TRBV5-1 and J usage is TRBJ2-1, with D perhaps matching TRBD2 (6 bases). Trimming stripped 3 bases from V and 6 bases from J, with 16 bases between. The CDR3 spans 15 residues. Per germline, CDR1 SGHRS and CDR2 YFSETQ. The CDR3 DNA reads as TGCGCCAGCAGCTCCGGTCTCGGAGGGTTCAATGAGCAGTTCTTC. This sequence encodes CASSSGLGGFNEQFF. Together with reference TRBV5-1 and TRBJ2-1, the CDR3 gives the full variable domain: KAGVTQTPRYLIKTRGQQVTLSCSPISGHRSVSWYQQTPGQGLQFLFEYFSETQRNKGNFPGRFSGRQFSNSRSEMNVSTLELGDSALYLCASSSGLGGFNEQFFGPGTRLTVL.

V is TRBV7-2 and J is TRBJ1-2, with TRBD1 as a possible D gene (6 bases). Trimming removed 3 bases from V and 4 bases from J, with 9 bases in between. The germline V gene has CDR1 SGHTA and CDR2 FQGNSA. There are 13 residues in the CDR3. In DNA form, the CDR3 reads TGTGCCAGCAGCTTTACACAGGGCTATGGCTACACCTTC. Its protein product is CASSFTQGYGYTF.

The chain carries TRBV7-9 and TRBJ2-4, with no clear D. This CDR3 has 11 amino acids. Germline CDR1 and CDR2: SEHNR and FQNEAQ (reference sequence). Trimming took off 1 base at V and 5 bases at J, with 0 bases between the two ends. The CDR3 nucleotides are TGTGCCAGCAGCTTAGAAAACATTCAGTACTTC. Amino acid sequence: CASSLENIQYF.

V gene TRBV5-4 combines with J gene TRBJ1-6, with D possibly being TRBD1 (6 bases). V lost 5 bases and J lost 9, with 12 bases in between. The CDR3 runs to 13 residues. Germline CDR1 reads SGHNT; CDR2 reads YYREEE (reference sequence). CDR3 loop: CASRLQGRSPLHF. The CDR3 bases are TGTGCCAGCAGGCTGCAGGGGCGTTCACCCCTCCACTTT.

The table lists this clone with a few counts. The rearrangement uses TRBV7-2 and TRBJ2-5, with TRBD2 matching 12 bases. There are 15 residues in the CDR3. The J segment lost 5 bases and the V segment lost 4 bases, leaving 5 bases of the junction unmatched. CDR1 is SGHTA, CDR2 FQGNSA, per germline. The CDR3 DNA follows: TGTGCCAGCAGCTCCCTCCTAGCGGGGGGGGAGACCCAGTACTTC. It specifies CASSSLLAGGETQYF.

This clone was detected only once. The chain combines TRBV29-1 with TRBJ2-7, with D possibly TRBD2 on 5 matching bases. The CDR3 sequence is 13 residues long. Trimming pared 6 bases from V and 5 bases from J, leaving 17 bases between. The germline gives CDR1 SQVTM, CDR2 ANQGSEA. CDR3: CSVAIGFGDEQYF. Written as DNA, the CDR3 is TGCAGCGTGGCCATTGGGTTCGGGGACGAGCAGTACTTC.

This sequence joins TRBV4-2 and TRBJ1-5; D is unclear. Trimming pared 0 bases from V and 9 bases from J, leaving 12 bases between. The CDR3 runs 14 residues. In germline, CDR1 is LGHNA, CDR2 YNFKEQ. CDR3 nucleotides: TGTGCCAGCAGCCAAGACCGTCTGCCAAGGCCCCAGCATTTT. This codes for CASSQDRLPRPQHF.

This chain links TRBV11-3 with TRBJ2-5, with a weak D call TRBD2 (5 bases). The CDR3 has 14 residues. Germline CDR1 is SGHNT and CDR2 is YENEEA. Trimming took off 2 bases at V and 5 bases at J, with 12 bases between the two ends. The chain's CDR3 is CASSLRGTRETQYF. The DNA for the CDR3 is TGTGCCAGCAGCTTACGGGGAACTCGCGAGACCCAGTACTTC. The full variable domain, completed using reference TRBV11-3 and TRBJ2-5, is EAGVVQSPRYKIIEKKQPVAFWCNPISGHNTLYWYLQNLGQGPELLIRYENEEAVDDSQLPKDRFSAERLKGVDSTLKIQPAELGDSAVYLCASSLRGTRETQYFGPGTRLLVL.

The rearrangement uses TRBV12-5 and TRBJ2-7, with 7 bases lining up with TRBD2. From germline, CDR1 is LGHNT and CDR2 FRNRAP. The CDR3 is 15 amino acids. V lost 1 base to trimming and J lost 6 bases; unmatched junction nucleotides: 9. CDR3 sequence reads: CASGLAGTINSEQYF. The CDR3 DNA follows: TGTGCTAGTGGTTTGGCGGGGACTATAAACTCCGAGCAGTACTTC.

The rearrangement joins TRBV5-1 to TRBJ1-3, with D possibly TRBD1 on 5 matching bases. In germline, CDR1 is SGHRS, CDR2 YFSETQ. This CDR3 has 16 amino acids. The V end was cut by 0 bases, the J end by 4 bases, with 14 bases between. The chain's CDR3 is CASSLDRPKAGNTIYF. CDR3 in DNA: TGCGCCAGCAGCTTGGACAGGCCAAAAGCGGGAAACACCATATATTTT.